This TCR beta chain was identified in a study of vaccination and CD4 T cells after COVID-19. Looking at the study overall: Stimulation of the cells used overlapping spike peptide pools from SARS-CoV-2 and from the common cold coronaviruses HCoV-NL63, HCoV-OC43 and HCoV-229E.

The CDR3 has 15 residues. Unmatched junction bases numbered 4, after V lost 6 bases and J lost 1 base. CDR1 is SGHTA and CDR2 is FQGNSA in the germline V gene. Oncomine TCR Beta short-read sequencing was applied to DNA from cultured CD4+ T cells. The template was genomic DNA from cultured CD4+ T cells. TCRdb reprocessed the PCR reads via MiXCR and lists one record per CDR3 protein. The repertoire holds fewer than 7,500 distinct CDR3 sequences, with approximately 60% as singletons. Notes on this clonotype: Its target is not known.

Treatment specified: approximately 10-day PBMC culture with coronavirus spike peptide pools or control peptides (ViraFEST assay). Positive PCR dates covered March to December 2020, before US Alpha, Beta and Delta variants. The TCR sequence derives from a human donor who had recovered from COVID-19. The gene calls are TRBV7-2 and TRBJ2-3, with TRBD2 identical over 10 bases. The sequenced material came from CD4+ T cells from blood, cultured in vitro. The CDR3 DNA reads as TGTGCCAGCAGACCTAGCGGGGGACGCACAGATACGCAGTATTTT. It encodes CASRPSGGRTDTQYF.